The next 31 T cell receptor beta chains were all read from a single sample in a study of blood T cell repertoires in COVID-19. Profiled with immunoSEQ multiplex PCR; TCRdb holds only in-frame clones, not every one. The table shows 28,000 or so clones, with about 91% occurring only once. Sequencing was performed on peripheral blood. These receptors all stem from a human donor in a cohort sampled during active COVID-19.

V is TRBV7-9 and J is TRBJ2-5; 9 bases map to TRBD2. V lost 5 bases, J lost 6 bases, and 13 bases stayed unmatched. The CDR3 has 16 residues. The germline CDR1 and CDR2 sequences are SEHNR and FQNEAQ (reference sequence). This chain's CDR3 is CASSRLGSGGPKTQYF. DNA of the CDR3: TGTGCCAGCAGCCGCCTCGGGAGCGGGGGGCCGAAGACCCAGTACTTC.

The chain is built from TRBV7-9 and TRBJ2-1; 9 bases line up with TRBD1. The germline gives CDR1 SEHNR, CDR2 FQNEAQ (reference sequence). V was pared by 2 bases and J by 8 bases, with 7 bases of the junction left unmatched. The CDR3 sequence is 15 residues long. The CDR3 region is CASSLKGTGNDEQFF. CDR3 coding DNA: TGTGCCAGCAGCTTAAAAGGGACAGGGAATGATGAGCAGTTCTTC.

V and J are TRBV5-1 and TRBJ1-1, with a possible D match to TRBD1 (5 bases). With 1 base removed from V and 1 base from J, the gap between germline ends came to 8 bases. CDR1 and CDR2 from the germline V gene are SGHRS and YFSETQ. The CDR3 has 14 residues. This CDR3 is CASSLSRGNTEAFF. DNA of the CDR3: TGCGCCAGCAGCTTGTCAAGGGGGAACACTGAAGCTTTCTTT.

The CDR3 DNA is TGCGCCAGCAGCTTCTCCGGACAGGGCCCTGGAAACACCATATATTTT. This encodes CASSFSGQGPGNTIYF. This chain links TRBV5-1 with TRBJ1-3; 8 bases align to TRBD1. CDR1 SGHRS and CDR2 YFSETQ come from the germline V gene. The CDR3 sequence is 16 residues long. V lost 2 bases, J lost 2 bases, and 6 bases stayed unmatched.

The V and J genes are TRBV5-1 and TRBJ2-1; D is unresolved. Germline loops: CDR1 SGHRS, CDR2 YFSETQ. V was pared by 3 bases and J by 3 bases, with 7 bases between. This CDR3 has 13 amino acids. CDR3 residues: CASSSGYYNEQFF. The CDR3 DNA reads as TGCGCCAGCAGCTCCGGGTACTACAATGAGCAGTTCTTC.

The chain uses TRBV5-1 and TRBJ1-4; a weak D match, TRBD1 (6 bases). Germline CDR1 and CDR2: SGHRS and YFSETQ. Between the trimmed V and J ends, which lost 5 bases and 3 bases, there was a span of 17 bases. The CDR3 has 16 residues. The CDR3 is CASRRHREGANEKLFF. The CDR3 bases are TGCGCCAGCAGACGTCACAGGGAGGGGGCTAATGAAAAACTGTTTTTT.

The J gene is TRBJ2-7, the V gene TRBV30, with 13 bases that match TRBD2. The CDR3 totals 16 residues. With 4 bases clipped from V and 0 bases from J, the junction kept 6 bases outside the gene matches. From germline, CDR1 is GTSNPN and CDR2 SVGIG (reference sequence). The CDR3, as DNA: TGTGCCTGGAAGGCAGGGACTAGCGGGATCTCCTACGAGCAGTACTTC. Protein sequence: CAWKAGTSGISYEQYF.

The chain employs TRBV10-3 and TRBJ1-4; 7 nucleotides align to TRBD1. Trimming removed 6 bases from V and 1 base from J; junction bases left unmatched: 2. The CDR3 is made up of 14 amino acids. Germline CDR1 and CDR2: ENHRY and SYGVKD. The CDR3 loop reads CAIRRDRTNEKLFF. The DNA for the CDR3 is TGTGCCATCAGACGGGACAGAACTAATGAAAAACTGTTTTTT.

This clone was picked up one time. The J gene is TRBJ1-2, the V gene TRBV5-4; TRBD1 agrees at 9 bases. This CDR3 has 16 amino acids. The germline V gene encodes CDR1 SGHNT and CDR2 YYREEE (reference sequence). The V segment lost 3 bases and the J segment 4 bases; nucleotides outside the gene matches: 10. CDR3 region: CASSSTPGQGSYGYTF. CDR3 nucleotide sequence: TGTGCCAGCAGCTCCACACCGGGACAGGGCTCCTATGGCTACACCTTC.

The chain recombines TRBV4-2 with TRBJ1-1, with 7 nucleotides matching TRBD1. The V gene end was trimmed by 1 base and the J gene end by 3 bases; junction bases not matched to a gene: 11. The CDR3 has 17 amino acids. Germline V CDR1 and CDR2: LGHNA, YNFKEQ. This chain's CDR3 is CASSQGRGGVGDTEAFF. The DNA for the CDR3 is TGTGCCAGCAGCCAAGGGAGAGGGGGCGTCGGGGACACTGAAGCTTTCTTT.

J is TRBJ1-4 and V is TRBV5-6; no firm D call. This CDR3 has 15 amino acids. Per the germline V gene, CDR1 is SGHDT and CDR2 is YYEEEE. Trimming cost V 1 base and J 5 bases, with 12 bases left between them. The CDR3 spells CASSLWRPWNEKLFF. DNA of the CDR3: TGTGCCAGCAGCTTGTGGAGGCCCTGGAATGAAAAACTGTTTTTT. Supplemented by reference TRBV5-6 and TRBJ1-4, the full variable domain reads DAGVTQSPTHLIKTRGQQVTLRCSPKSGHDTVSWYQQALGQGPQFIFQYYEEEERQRGNFPDRFSGHQFPNYSSELNVNALLLGDSALYLCASSLWRPWNEKLFFGSGTQLSVL.

The V and J genes are TRBV6-5 and TRBJ1-1, with 8 bases that match TRBD1. Unmatched junction bases numbered 6, after V lost 7 bases and J lost 2 bases. This CDR3 contains 14 residues. CDR1 and CDR2 (germline): MNHEY, SVGAGI. The CDR3 is CASNLGQGNTEAFF. The CDR3 DNA reads TGTGCCAGCAACCTCGGACAGGGAAACACTGAAGCTTTCTTT.

CDR3 bases: TGTGCCAGCAGTGAGGGAAGGGGCACTGAAGCTTTCTTT. It is translated as CASSEGRGTEAFF. The chain has TRBV2 and TRBJ1-1; TRBD1 might be the D (5 bases). The CDR3 contains 13 residues. The germline V gene has CDR1 SNHLY and CDR2 FYNNEI. V was shortened by 3 bases and J by 4 bases, with 9 bases between the two germline ends.

This chain joins TRBV5-1 and TRBJ2-7; D uncertain. CDR1 and CDR2 from the germline V gene are SGHRS and YFSETQ. Trimming pared 2 bases from V and 2 bases from J, leaving 17 bases between. This CDR3 contains 16 residues. The CDR3 DNA sequence: TGCGCCAGCAGCTTTAACATTCCCCCCTCAACCTACGAGCAGTACTTC. Translation: CASSFNIPPSTYEQYF. The full variable domain, rest sourced from reference TRBV5-1 and TRBJ2-7, is KAGVTQTPRYLIKTRGQQVTLSCSPISGHRSVSWYQQTPGQGLQFLFEYFSETQRNKGNFPGRFSGRQFSNSRSEMNVSTLELGDSALYLCASSFNIPPSTYEQYFGPGTRLTVT.

This chain connects TRBV7-2 to TRBJ1-2; unclear D gene. Germline CDR1 SGHTA, CDR2 FQGNSA. V was pared by 3 bases and J by 3 bases, with 20 bases between. The CDR3 spans 17 residues. CDR3 bases: TGTGCCAGCAGCTTTAGCGTGGACCTGGCCTTATACTATGGCTACACCTTC. Encoded protein: CASSFSVDLALYYGYTF.

The CDR3 reads CASSIAGTGADTQYF. In DNA, the CDR3 is TGTGCCAGCAGCATAGCCGGGACAGGGGCAGATACGCAGTATTTT. J is TRBJ2-3 and V is TRBV9; the match to TRBD1 covers 10 bases. V shed 4 bases and J 4 bases; nucleotides not matched to a gene: 6. Germline V gene data show CDR1 as SGDLS and CDR2 as YYNGEE. There are 15 residues in the CDR3. Full variable domain (missing parts from reference TRBV9 and TRBJ2-3): DSGVTQTPKHLITATGQRVTLRCSPRSGDLSVYWYQQSLDQGLQFLIQYYNGEERAKGNILERFSAQQFPDLHSELNLSSLELGDSALYFCASSIAGTGADTQYFGPGTRLTVL.

This CDR3 reads CATSRDYGGELFF. The DNA for the CDR3 is TGTGCCACCAGCCGCGACTACGGTGGGGAGCTGTTTTTT. V usage is TRBV15 and J usage is TRBJ2-2; D may be TRBD2 (5 bases). Trimming cost V 5 bases and J 8 bases, with 12 bases left between them. This CDR3 spans 13 amino acids. CDR1 LNHNV and CDR2 YYDKDF come from the germline V gene (reference sequence). The full variable domain, rest sourced from reference TRBV15 and TRBJ2-2, is DAMVIQNPRYQVTQFGKPVTLSCSQTLNHNVMYWYQQKSSQAPKLLFHYYDKDFNNEADTPDNFQSRRPNTSFCFLDIRSPGLGDTAMYLCATSRDYGGELFFGEGSRLTVL.

The sample holds a few counts of this clone. This chain links TRBV11-2 with TRBJ1-1, with D unresolved. V gave up 8 bases and J gave up 1 base, with 11 bases separating them. This CDR3 has 13 residues. Per the germline V gene, CDR1 is SGHAT and CDR2 is FQNNGV. CDR3 nucleotide sequence: TGTGCCAGCTCCCGCCGGTGGAACACTGAAGCTTTCTTT. It is translated as CASSRRWNTEAFF.

The rearrangement links TRBV7-9 to TRBJ2-5; tentative D call: TRBD1 (5 bases). Per germline, CDR1 SEHNR and CDR2 FQNEAQ (reference sequence). This CDR3 spans 13 amino acids. V lost 1 base and J lost 3, with 6 bases in between. Here the CDR3 reads CASSLVREETQYF. The DNA for the CDR3 is TGTGCCAGCAGCTTAGTCAGGGAAGAGACCCAGTACTTC. The full variable domain, with the rest looked up from reference TRBV7-9 and TRBJ2-5, is DTGVSQNPRHKITKRGQNVTFRCDPISEHNRLYWYRQTLGQGPEFLTYFQNEAQLEKSRLLSDRFSAERPKGSFSTLEIQRTEQGDSAMYLCASSLVREETQYFGPGTRLLVL.

The chain recombines TRBV5-1 with TRBJ2-3; a weak D match, TRBD2 (5 bases). CDR1 and CDR2 from the germline V gene are SGHRS and YFSETQ. Trimming took off 0 bases at V and 4 bases at J, with 9 bases between the two ends. The CDR3 sequence is 14 residues long. CDR3 residues: CASSLGLAADTQYF. The CDR3 bases are TGCGCCAGCAGCTTGGGGCTAGCCGCAGATACGCAGTATTTT.

The chain employs TRBV5-4 and TRBJ1-4; 8 bases agree with TRBD1. V dropped 3 bases and J dropped 3; count of bases not matched to a gene: 4. Germline V gene sequence: CDR1 SGHNT, CDR2 YYREEE (reference sequence). The CDR3 sequence is 15 residues long. CDR3 DNA: TGTGCCAGCAGCTACCAACAGGGGGCTAATGAAAAACTGTTTTTT. This gives the protein CASSYQQGANEKLFF.

V is TRBV27 and J is TRBJ2-3; 7 bases fit TRBD1. The CDR3 length is 16 residues. Germline V gene lookup returns CDR1 MNHEY and CDR2 SMNVEV (reference sequence). The trim removed 4 bases at V and 2 bases at J, leaving 9 bases unmatched. CDR3 nucleotides: TGTGCCAGCAGTTCCCTACAGGGGCCACCCACAGATACGCAGTATTTT. This translates into CASSSLQGPPTDTQYF.

The chain links TRBV9 to TRBJ2-3; TRBD2 agrees at 11 bases. Trimming cost V 0 bases and J 5 bases; bases outside gene matches: 8. The CDR3 sequence is 17 residues long. Germline CDR1 is SGDLS and CDR2 is YYNGEE. The CDR3 nucleotides are TGTGCCAGCAGCGTAGGACCTAGCGGGGGGTCTCAAGATACGCAGTATTTT. It translates to CASSVGPSGGSQDTQYF.

The chain has TRBV5-1 and TRBJ2-4; TRBD1 agrees at 7 bases. Unmatched junction bases numbered 11, after V lost 4 bases and J lost 1 base. The CDR3 extends over 17 amino acids. CDR1 and CDR2 from the germline V gene are SGHRS and YFSETQ. In nucleotides, the CDR3 is TGCGCCAGCAGCAACCTGACAGGGTACGACGCCAAAAACATTCAGTACTTC. Its translation: CASSNLTGYDAKNIQYF.

This sequence joins TRBV10-3 and TRBJ2-3; TRBD1 agrees at 9 bases. CDR1 is ENHRY, CDR2 SYGVKD, per germline. The CDR3 is made up of 19 amino acids. The V segment lost 2 bases and the J segment 4 bases; nucleotides outside the gene matches: 16. As DNA, the CDR3 is TGTGCCATCAGTGAGCCACGAGGTTTCCACCGGGACAGGGCAGATACGCAGTATTTT. Encoded protein: CAISEPRGFHRDRADTQYF.

The chain has TRBV11-1 and TRBJ2-2; 9 positions match TRBD1. This CDR3 spans 16 amino acids. J gave up 1 base and V 6 bases, and 6 bases lay outside the gene matches. Germline assignment: CDR1 SGHAT and CDR2 FQDESV (reference sequence). CDR3 region: CASRRPGQGNTGELFF. The DNA of the CDR3 is TGTGCCAGCAGGAGACCGGGACAGGGGAACACCGGGGAGCTGTTTTTT.

The gene calls are TRBV19 and TRBJ1-2; 8 nucleotides line up with TRBD1. After removal of 4 bases from V and 2 bases from J, the junction contained 0 bases not matched to a gene. CDR3 length: 13 amino acids. Germline V gene lookup returns CDR1 LNHDA and CDR2 SQIVND (reference sequence). The CDR3 coding sequence is TGTGCCAGTAGTACAGGGGGCAACTATGGCTACACCTTC. As protein: CASSTGGNYGYTF. Drawing the rest from reference TRBV19 and TRBJ1-2, the complete variable domain is DGGITQSPKYLFRKEGQNVTLSCEQNLNHDAMYWYRQDPGQGLRLIYYSQIVNDFQKGDIAEGYSVSREKKESFPLTVTSAQKNPTAFYLCASSTGGNYGYTFGSGTRLTVV.

The chain links TRBV19 to TRBJ1-5; 7 bases agree with TRBD1. The length of the CDR3 is 13 residues. Germline CDR1 reads LNHDA; CDR2 reads SQIVND (reference sequence). The J segment lost 5 bases and the V segment lost 8 bases, leaving 6 bases of the junction unmatched. CDR3 DNA sequence: TGTGCCAGTTGGGACAGACGGGATCAGCCCCAGCATTTT. It codes for CASWDRRDQPQHF.

This clone was found a few times. V is TRBV7-9 and J is TRBJ1-3; D is ambiguous. The ends were cut back, 0 bases at V and 1 base at J, with 13 bases in the middle. The length of the CDR3 is 17 residues. Germline CDR1 and CDR2: SEHNR and FQNEAQ (reference sequence). The CDR3: CASSLAGHARSGNTIYF. The CDR3 DNA sequence: TGTGCCAGCAGCTTAGCGGGCCACGCGCGTTCTGGAAACACCATATATTTT.

Only one count was recorded for this clone. The chain uses TRBV7-8 and TRBJ2-7; no clear D gene. Germline lookup yields CDR1 SGHVS and CDR2 FQNEAQ. Trimming shortened V by 3 bases and J by 5 bases, and 11 bases separated the two germline ends. CDR3 size: 13 residues. The CDR3 bases are TGTGCCAGCAGCTTTGTGAGCTACCACGAGCAGTACTTC. It yields the protein CASSFVSYHEQYF.

This clone was seen once. The chain is built from TRBV11-1 and TRBJ2-2; no clear D gene. CDR1 is SGHAT and CDR2 is FQDESV in the germline V gene (reference sequence). The CDR3 extends over 16 amino acids. Trimming left V 5 bases short and J 0 bases short, with 13 bases between. The CDR3 nucleotides are TGTGCCAGCAGCCCGCGAGGTCAACCGAACACCGGGGAGCTGTTTTTT. It specifies CASSPRGQPNTGELFF.